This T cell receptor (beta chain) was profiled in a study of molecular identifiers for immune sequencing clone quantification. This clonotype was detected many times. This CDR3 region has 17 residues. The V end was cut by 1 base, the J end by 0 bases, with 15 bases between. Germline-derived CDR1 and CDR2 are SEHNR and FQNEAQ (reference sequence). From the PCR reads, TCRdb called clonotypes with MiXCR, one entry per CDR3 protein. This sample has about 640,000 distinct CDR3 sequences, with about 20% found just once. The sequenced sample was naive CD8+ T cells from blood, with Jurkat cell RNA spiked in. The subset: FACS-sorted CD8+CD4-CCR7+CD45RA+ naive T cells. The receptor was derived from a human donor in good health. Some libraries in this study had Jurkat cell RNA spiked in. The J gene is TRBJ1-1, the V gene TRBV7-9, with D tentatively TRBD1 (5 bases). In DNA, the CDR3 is TGTGCCAGCAGCTTAGGGCACGGGGGGACCTTGAACACTGAAGCTTTCTTT. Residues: CASSLGHGGTLNTEAFF.